A selection of T cell receptor beta chains follows, all from one sample in a study of post-analysis software for immune sequencing data. TCRdb fed the PCR reads into MiXCR, producing one record per CDR3 protein. The sample consists of about 770,000 distinct CDR3 sequences, about 45% of them appearing once. The source material was blood. The receptors were sampled from a girl aged 5 to 17 with multiple sclerosis. Both conserved end residues are part of each CDR3. Fields, in order: D gene, V gene, clone size, J gene, CDR3 DNA, CDR3 protein. The D gene is left open where the match is weak. The size field is filled for only some rows; it gives once, few, many or a size class.

-	TRBV11-2	-	TRBJ2-1	TGTGCCAGCAGCTTAGTCACGGGGGCGGGCGGTGAGCAGTTCTTC	CASSLVTGAGGEQFF
-	TRBV6-5	-	TRBJ2-1	TGTGCCAGCATTGAGACCGGGACCCTGTCCTACAATGAGCAGTTCTTC	CASIETGTLSYNEQFF
-	TRBV15	-	TRBJ2-3	TGTGCCACCAGCCGAATCCAGGGAAGTGGCGCAGATACGCAGTATTTT	CATSRIQGSGADTQYF
-	TRBV14	few	TRBJ2-3	TGTGCCAGCAGCCAAGTAGATACGCAGTATTTT	CASSQVDTQYF
-	TRBV20-1	-	TRBJ2-1	TGCAGTGCGCGAGAACTAGGCAATGAGCAGTTCTTC	CSARELGNEQFF
TRBD1	TRBV19	-	TRBJ1-1	TGTGCCAGTATGGCGACAGGGTGGGACACTGAAGCTTTCTTT	CASMATGWDTEAFF
-	TRBV29-1	-	TRBJ2-7	TGCAGCGTTGAGGGGGCGGCAGGGGCGATGTACTTC	CSVEGAAGAMYF
-	TRBV12-3/TRBV12-4	few	TRBJ2-1	TGTGCCAGTTTTGAGGAAATCAATGAGCAGTTCTTC	CASFEEINEQFF
-	TRBV7-2	-	TRBJ2-3	TGTGCCAGCAGCTTAAGCGCGAGTGGCACAGATACGCAGTATTTT	CASSLSASGTDTQYF
-	TRBV3-1	few	TRBJ2-7	TGTGCCAGCAGCCAAGCGGAACTCGGATGGGCCGAGCAGTACTTC	CASSQAELGWAEQYF
TRBD2	TRBV11-3	-	TRBJ2-1	TGTGCCAGCAGCGGGACTAGCGGGAGGGTTTCATCCTACAATGAGCAGTTCTTC	CASSGTSGRVSSYNEQFF
TRBD1	TRBV29-1	-	TRBJ1-2	TGCAGCGTTGAACCGGGACAGGGGGCCTATGGCTACACCTTC	CSVEPGQGAYGYTF
-	TRBV29-1	-	TRBJ2-5	TGCAGCGTCCGAGGGGGGGTTCCCAAAGAGACCCAGTACTTC	CSVRGGVPKETQYF
-	TRBV20-1	-	TRBJ2-1	TGCAGTGCTAGATCGACTCAGGGTTATGAGCAGTTCTTC	CSARSTQGYEQFF
TRBD2	TRBV3-1	-	TRBJ2-5	TGTGCCAGCAGCCAAGGATCCCCTAGCGGGAGCTCGACCCAGTACTTC	CASSQGSPSGSSTQYF
-	TRBV7-8	-	TRBJ1-4	TGTGCCAGCAGCTTGGGTGGGGGGCGCACCGAAAAACTGTTTTTT	CASSLGGGRTEKLFF
TRBD1	TRBV30	-	TRBJ1-1	TGTGCCTGGAGTGGGGCAGGGGGTCAGAACACTGAAGCTTTCTTT	CAWSGAGGQNTEAFF
TRBD2	TRBV7-9	-	TRBJ2-1	TGTGCCAGCAGCTTAAGTCTAGCGGGAGTTGACTACAATGAGCAGTTCTTC	CASSLSLAGVDYNEQFF
-	TRBV20-1	-	TRBJ2-1	TGCAGTGCTCTAACACTAGGAAGTAGCGATGAGCAGTTCTTC	CSALTLGSSDEQFF
-	TRBV20-1	-	TRBJ2-5	TGCAGTGCTAGGGGTGCTTTAGGACGATTCCAAGAGACCCAGTACTTC	CSARGALGRFQETQYF
-	TRBV29-1	-	TRBJ2-2	TGCAGCGTTGTGTTGGCAACCGGGGAGCTGTTTTTT	CSVVLATGELFF
TRBD2	TRBV12-5	-	TRBJ2-1	TGTGCTAGTGGTTTGTCAAGCGGGAGCTCCTACAATGAGCAGTTCTTC	CASGLSSGSSYNEQFF
TRBD2	TRBV27	-	TRBJ2-1	TGTGCCAGCAGTGGCCTAGCGGAGGTTGGGAATGAGCAGTTCTTC	CASSGLAEVGNEQFF
-	TRBV20-1	-	TRBJ1-4	TGCAGTGCTAGGTTCAGGAATGAAAAACTGTTTTTT	CSARFRNEKLFF
TRBD2	TRBV29-1	-	TRBJ2-7	TGCAGCGTTGGTCTGGAAGGTGGCGGGAGGTTGCCCTACGAGCAGTACTTC	CSVGLEGGGRLPYEQYF
TRBD1	TRBV15	-	TRBJ1-5	TGTGCCACCAGCGGATCGGACAGGGCAGAGCCCCAGCATTTT	CATSGSDRAEPQHF
-	TRBV9	few	TRBJ1-2	TGTGCCAGCAGCCTTAAAGAGAATGGCTACACCTTC	CASSLKENGYTF
TRBD2	TRBV3-1	-	TRBJ2-5	TGTGCCAGCAGCCAAGGAACGGGAGGGCTAAAGGAGACCCAGTACTTC	CASSQGTGGLKETQYF
TRBD2	TRBV20-1	-	TRBJ2-1	TGCAGTGCCATCCTAGCGGGAGGAGAGCAGTTCTTC	CSAILAGGEQFF
-	TRBV20-1	once	TRBJ1-6	TGCAGTGCTAGAGAGGCAGGACTCTATAATTCACCCCTCCACTTT	CSAREAGLYNSPLHF
-	TRBV29-1	-	TRBJ2-1	TGCAGCGTTGATGGACTTCCGGGGGCCAATGAGCAGTTCTTC	CSVDGLPGANEQFF
TRBD2	TRBV20-1	-	TRBJ2-7	TGCAGTTGGGAAAGGTCCCGGGAGGAGGACGAGCAGTACTTC	CSWERSREEDEQYF
-	TRBV9	once	TRBJ1-1	TGTGCCAGCAGCGTACTTCCAGACACTAACACTGAAGCTTTCTTT	CASSVLPDTNTEAFF
-	TRBV7-9	many	TRBJ2-1	TGTGCCAGCAGCTTAGCGGGACTCTCCTACAATGAGCAGTTCTTC	CASSLAGLSYNEQFF
-	TRBV6-1	-	TRBJ1-5	TGTGCCAGCAGTGAATCGGGAGCAGTAGGTCAGCCCCAGCATTTT	CASSESGAVGQPQHF
TRBD1	TRBV20-1	-	TRBJ1-2	TGCAGTGCAGACCAGGGAGGGGGCTATGGCAGCACCTTC	CSADQGGGYGSTF
-	TRBV4-1	-	TRBJ2-1	TGCGCCAGCAGCCAAGAATCCTCTTGGAATGAGCAGTTCTTC	CASSQESSWNEQFF
-	TRBV7-2	-	TRBJ2-1	TGTGCCAGCAGCTTAAACCTCGCCGGTGAGCAGTTCTTC	CASSLNLAGEQFF
-	TRBV20-1	few	TRBJ2-7	TGCAGTGCTAGTGTCCGGGGGTACTACGAGCAGTACTTC	CSASVRGYYEQYF
-	TRBV7-3	-	TRBJ1-1	TGTGCCAGCAGCTTGGGGGGCTTCATGAACACTGAAGCTTTCTTT	CASSLGGFMNTEAFF
-	TRBV27	-	TRBJ2-7	TGTGCCAGCAGTTTATTGCCCCCGGAGGGGTACTACGAGCAGTACTTC	CASSLLPPEGYYEQYF
TRBD2	TRBV6-4	-	TRBJ2-1	TGTGCCAGTCATAGGGGACTAGCCGGCAGCTCCTACAATGAGCAGTTCTTC	CASHRGLAGSSYNEQFF
TRBD2	TRBV19	-	TRBJ2-1	TGTGCCAGTTGTAGCGGGAGGGAGTACAATGAGCAGTTCTTC	CASCSGREYNEQFF
TRBD1	TRBV12-3/TRBV12-4	-	TRBJ1-2	TGTGCCAGCAGTCCGTTAACCTCCCGACAGGGGCCTAACTATGGCTACACCTTC	CASSPLTSRQGPNYGYTF
-	TRBV24-1	-	TRBJ1-2	TGTGCCACCAGTGATTCGATCGGGGATGGCTACACCTTC	CATSDSIGDGYTF
-	TRBV4-3	few	TRBJ2-6	TGCGCCAGCAGCCAGGACCCGGGGGGGGCCAACGTCCTGACTTTC	CASSQDPGGANVLTF
-	TRBV6-1	-	TRBJ1-2	TGTGCCAGCAGTGGCCAGTTCGGCGCCGGAGGCTACACCTTC	CASSGQFGAGGYTF
-	TRBV20-1	few	TRBJ2-3	TGCAGTGCTAGCGGGACCCGCCCCGATACGCAGTATTTT	CSASGTRPDTQYF
TRBD1	TRBV10-3	-	TRBJ2-7	TGTGCCATCAGTGAGGACAGGGAGCTCTCCTACGAGCAGTACTTC	CAISEDRELSYEQYF
TRBD1	TRBV9	-	TRBJ1-4	TGTGCCAGCAGCGGAACCTCAGGGGGTGAATATGAAAAACTGTTTTTT	CASSGTSGGEYEKLFF
-	TRBV12-3/TRBV12-4	many	TRBJ1-2	TGTGCCAGCAGCCCGGACAGAACCTATGGCTACACCTTC	CASSPDRTYGYTF